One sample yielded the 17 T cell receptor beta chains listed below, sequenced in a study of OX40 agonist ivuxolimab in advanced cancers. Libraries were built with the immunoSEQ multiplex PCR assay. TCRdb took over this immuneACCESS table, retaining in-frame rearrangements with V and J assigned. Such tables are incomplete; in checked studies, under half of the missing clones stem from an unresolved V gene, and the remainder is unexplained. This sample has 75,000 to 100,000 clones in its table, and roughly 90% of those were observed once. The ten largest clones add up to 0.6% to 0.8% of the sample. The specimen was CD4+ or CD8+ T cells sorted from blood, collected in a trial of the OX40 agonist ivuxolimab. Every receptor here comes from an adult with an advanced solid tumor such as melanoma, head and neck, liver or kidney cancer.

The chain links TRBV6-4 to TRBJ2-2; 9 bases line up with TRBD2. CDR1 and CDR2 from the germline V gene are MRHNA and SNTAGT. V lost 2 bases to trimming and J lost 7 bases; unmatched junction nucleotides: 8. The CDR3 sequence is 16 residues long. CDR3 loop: CASSDILAGISGELFF. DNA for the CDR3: TGTGCCAGCAGTGACATCCTAGCGGGGATTAGCGGGGAGCTGTTTTTT.

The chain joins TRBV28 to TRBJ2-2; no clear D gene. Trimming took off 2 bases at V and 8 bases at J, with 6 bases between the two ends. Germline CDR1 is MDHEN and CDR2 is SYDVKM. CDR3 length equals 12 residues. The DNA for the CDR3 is TGTGCCAGCAGTTTAGCTGGTGGGGAGCTGTTTTTT. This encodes CASSLAGGELFF.

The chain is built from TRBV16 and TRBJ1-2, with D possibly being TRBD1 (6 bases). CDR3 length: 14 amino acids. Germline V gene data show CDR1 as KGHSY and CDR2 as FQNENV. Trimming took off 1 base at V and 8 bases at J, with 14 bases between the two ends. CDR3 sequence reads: CASSQWGGQAGYTF. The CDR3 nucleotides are TGTGCCAGCAGCCAATGGGGGGGGCAGGCCGGCTACACCTTC.

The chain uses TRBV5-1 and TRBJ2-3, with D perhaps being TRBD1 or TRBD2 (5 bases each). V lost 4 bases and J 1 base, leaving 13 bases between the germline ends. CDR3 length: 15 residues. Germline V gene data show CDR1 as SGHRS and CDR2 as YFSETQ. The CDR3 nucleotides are TGCGCCAGCAGCGCGGCTCAGGGAGGCACAGATACGCAGTATTTT. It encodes CASSAAQGGTDTQYF.

CDR3 sequence: CASSPWTSGRSYEQYF. The CDR3 DNA follows: TGTGCCAGCAGCCCATGGACTAGCGGGAGGTCCTACGAGCAGTACTTC. The V call is TRBV14, the J call TRBJ2-7, with 14 bases identical to TRBD2. The CDR3 has 16 amino acids. V was pared by 4 bases and J by 1 base, with 3 bases of the junction left unmatched. Germline V CDR1 and CDR2: SGHDN, FVKESK.

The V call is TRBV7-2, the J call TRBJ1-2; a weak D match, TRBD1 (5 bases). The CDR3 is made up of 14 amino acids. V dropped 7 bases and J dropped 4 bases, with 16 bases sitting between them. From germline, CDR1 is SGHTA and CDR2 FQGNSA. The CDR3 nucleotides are TGTGCCAGCACCCCGGGTAGGGGTGGCTATGGCTACACCTTC. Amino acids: CASTPGRGGYGYTF.

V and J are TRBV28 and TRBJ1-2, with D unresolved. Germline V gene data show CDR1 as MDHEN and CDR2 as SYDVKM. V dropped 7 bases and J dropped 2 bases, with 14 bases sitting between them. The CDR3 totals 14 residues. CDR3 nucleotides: TGTGCCAGCAATGGCAAAGGACGGAACTATGGCTACACCTTC. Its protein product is CASNGKGRNYGYTF.

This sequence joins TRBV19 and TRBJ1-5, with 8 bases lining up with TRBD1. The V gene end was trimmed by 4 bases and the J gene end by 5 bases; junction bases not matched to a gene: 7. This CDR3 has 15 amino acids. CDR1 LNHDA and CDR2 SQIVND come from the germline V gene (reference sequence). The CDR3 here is CASSTTGGVDQPQHF. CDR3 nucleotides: TGTGCCAGTAGTACTACAGGGGGTGTGGATCAGCCCCAGCATTTT.

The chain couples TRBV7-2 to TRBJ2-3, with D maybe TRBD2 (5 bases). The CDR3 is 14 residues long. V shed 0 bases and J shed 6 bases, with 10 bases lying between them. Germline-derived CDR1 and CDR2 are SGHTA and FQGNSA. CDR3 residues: CASSLALRGDTQYF. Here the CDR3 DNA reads TGTGCCAGCAGCTTAGCGCTGAGAGGGGATACGCAGTATTTT.

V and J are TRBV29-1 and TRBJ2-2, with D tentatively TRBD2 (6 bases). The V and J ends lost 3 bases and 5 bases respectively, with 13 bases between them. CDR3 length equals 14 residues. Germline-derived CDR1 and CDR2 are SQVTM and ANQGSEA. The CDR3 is CSVELNRGTGELFF. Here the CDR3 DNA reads TGCAGCGTTGAGTTGAACCGGGGGACCGGGGAGCTGTTTTTT.

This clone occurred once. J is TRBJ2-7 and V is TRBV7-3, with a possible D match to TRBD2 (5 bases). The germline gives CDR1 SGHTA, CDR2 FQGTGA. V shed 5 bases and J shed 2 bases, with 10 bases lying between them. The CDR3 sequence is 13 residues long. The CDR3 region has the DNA TGTGCCAGCAGCCAGCGGAGCACCTACGAGCAGTACTTC. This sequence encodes CASSQRSTYEQYF.

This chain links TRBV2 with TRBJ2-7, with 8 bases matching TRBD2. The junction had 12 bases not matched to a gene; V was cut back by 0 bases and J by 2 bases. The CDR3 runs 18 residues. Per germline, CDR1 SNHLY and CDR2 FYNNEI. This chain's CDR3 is CASSEAPNGGARAYEQYF. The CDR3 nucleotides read TGTGCCAGCAGTGAAGCGCCGAACGGGGGGGCTCGCGCCTACGAGCAGTACTTC.

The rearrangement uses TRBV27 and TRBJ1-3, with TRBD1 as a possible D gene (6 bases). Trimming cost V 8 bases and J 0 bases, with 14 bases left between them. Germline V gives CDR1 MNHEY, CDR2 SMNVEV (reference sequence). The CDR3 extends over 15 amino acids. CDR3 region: CASSLTGVSGNTIYF. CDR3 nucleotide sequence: TGTGCCAGCTCTTTGACAGGTGTCTCTGGAAACACCATATATTTT.

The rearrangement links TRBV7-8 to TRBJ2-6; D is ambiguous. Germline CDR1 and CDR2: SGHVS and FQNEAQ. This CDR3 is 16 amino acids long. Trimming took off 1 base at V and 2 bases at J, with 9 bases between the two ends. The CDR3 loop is CASSLESGTGANVLTF. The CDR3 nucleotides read TGTGCCAGCAGCTTAGAATCCGGAACTGGGGCCAACGTCCTGACTTTC.

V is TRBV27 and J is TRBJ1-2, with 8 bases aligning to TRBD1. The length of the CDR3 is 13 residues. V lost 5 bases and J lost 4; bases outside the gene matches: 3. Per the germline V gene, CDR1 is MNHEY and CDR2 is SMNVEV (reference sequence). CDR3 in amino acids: CASSPGTGYGYTF. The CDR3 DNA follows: TGTGCCAGCAGTCCCGGGACAGGCTATGGCTACACCTTC.

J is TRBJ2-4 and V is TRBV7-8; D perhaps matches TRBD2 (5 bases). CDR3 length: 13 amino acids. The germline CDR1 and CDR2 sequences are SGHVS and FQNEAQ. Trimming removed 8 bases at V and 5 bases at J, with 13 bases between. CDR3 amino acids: CASGQRTQNIQYF. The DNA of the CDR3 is TGTGCCAGCGGTCAGCGGACCCAAAACATTCAGTACTTC.

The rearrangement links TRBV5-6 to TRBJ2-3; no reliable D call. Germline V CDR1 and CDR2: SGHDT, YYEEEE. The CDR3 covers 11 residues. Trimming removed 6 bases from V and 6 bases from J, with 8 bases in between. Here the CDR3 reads CASTYGDTQYF. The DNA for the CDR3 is TGTGCCAGCACCTACGGCGATACGCAGTATTTT. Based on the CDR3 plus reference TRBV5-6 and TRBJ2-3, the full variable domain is DAGVTQSPTHLIKTRGQQVTLRCSPKSGHDTVSWYQQALGQGPQFIFQYYEEEERQRGNFPDRFSGHQFPNYSSELNVNALLLGDSALYLCASTYGDTQYFGPGTRLTVL.